This TCR beta chain was identified during a study of blood T cell repertoires in COVID-19 (dated by TCRdb to 2019 to 2021). With respect to the entire study: Collaborator samples came from the United States, Italy and Spain and covered acute and convalescent phases of COVID-19. The prospective study material was composed of cDNA or gDNA derived from T cells, B-cell-depleted T cells, or PBMCs. The dataset comprised deeply sampled blood TCRbeta repertoires from subjects exposed to, actively infected with, or recovered from COVID-19. A freely available public database, intended as a resource for researchers studying the immune response to SARS-CoV-2, is where the repertoires were released. Samples came from the ongoing ImmuneRACE study (first 160 participants) plus 1,254 subjects from 6 global collaborators. Nearly every sample came with metadata listing a de-identified subject ID, COVID-19 status, age in years and sex. Where available, HLA class I and class II types were taken from metadata supplied by the sample provider and were not determined by assay-based typing. General study outcomes and caveats: The amount of clinical and demographic metadata varied by source and participant and was provided uncurated.

The V and J ends are trimmed by 0 bases and 4 bases, leaving 7 bases between them. Taken from cysteine to phenylalanine, the CDR3 has 14 residues. Only CDR3 DNA remains: 42 bases, in frame from the first base. CDR1 is given as SGHNT and CDR2 as YENEEA, both from the germline V gene. This clone has only a few counts. This clone's antigen is unknown. No much larger clonotype is one base removed from it; base qualities were not supplied. TCRbeta CDR3 regions were amplified from genomic DNA by means of the immunoSEQ Assay, a bias-controlled multiplex PCR. The study's own analysis went as follows. The number of nucleated cells in each sample was estimated by amplification of reference gene primers within the assay. To quantify the absolute abundance of each unique TCRbeta CDR3 rearrangement, sequence reads were collapsed and filtered. Productive Simpson clonality was computed per sample as the square root of Simpson's diversity index over productive rearrangements. TCRdb stores this immuneACCESS table with in-frame sequences only. Part of the clones is absent; in the studies checked, under half of the shortfall reflects unresolved V genes, and no reason is known for the rest. Clonal size and the V and J genes are those of that table, whereas D and trimming came from the DNA. A total of tens of thousands of clones appear in this sample, 82% of them only once. The top ten hold roughly 15% of the sample.

Whole blood was collected in K2EDTA tubes by collaborating institutions according to the institutions' own protocols. For TCRbeta analysis, collaborator samples were shipped as frozen whole blood, as isolated PBMCs, or as DNA extracted from either sample type. This clonotype originated in a human donor with acute or convalescent COVID-19. The donor label of this sample is uncertain. Sequencing was carried out using peripheral blood. The V and J segments used are TRBV11-3 and TRBJ2-1, with the D gene too uncertain to name. The sequenced DNA: TGTGCCAGCAGCTTAGAGAGAGCATACAATGAGCAGTTCTTC. Translated, it reads CASSLERAYNEQFF.